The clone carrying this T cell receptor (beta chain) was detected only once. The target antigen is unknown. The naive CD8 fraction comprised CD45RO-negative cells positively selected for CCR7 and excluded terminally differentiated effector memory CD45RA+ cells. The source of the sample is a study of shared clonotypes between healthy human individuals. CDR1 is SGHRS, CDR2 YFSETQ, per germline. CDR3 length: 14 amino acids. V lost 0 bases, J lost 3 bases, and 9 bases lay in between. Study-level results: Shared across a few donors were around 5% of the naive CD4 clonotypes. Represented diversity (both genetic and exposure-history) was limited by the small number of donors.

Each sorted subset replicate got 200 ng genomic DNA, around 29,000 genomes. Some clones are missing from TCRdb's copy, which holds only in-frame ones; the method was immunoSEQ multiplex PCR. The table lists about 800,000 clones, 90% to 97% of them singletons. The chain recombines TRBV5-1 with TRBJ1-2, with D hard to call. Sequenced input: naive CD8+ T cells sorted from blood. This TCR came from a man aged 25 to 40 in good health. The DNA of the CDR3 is TGCGCCAGCAGCTTGGTGTCCAAAGACTATGGCTACACCTTC. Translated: CASSLVSKDYGYTF.